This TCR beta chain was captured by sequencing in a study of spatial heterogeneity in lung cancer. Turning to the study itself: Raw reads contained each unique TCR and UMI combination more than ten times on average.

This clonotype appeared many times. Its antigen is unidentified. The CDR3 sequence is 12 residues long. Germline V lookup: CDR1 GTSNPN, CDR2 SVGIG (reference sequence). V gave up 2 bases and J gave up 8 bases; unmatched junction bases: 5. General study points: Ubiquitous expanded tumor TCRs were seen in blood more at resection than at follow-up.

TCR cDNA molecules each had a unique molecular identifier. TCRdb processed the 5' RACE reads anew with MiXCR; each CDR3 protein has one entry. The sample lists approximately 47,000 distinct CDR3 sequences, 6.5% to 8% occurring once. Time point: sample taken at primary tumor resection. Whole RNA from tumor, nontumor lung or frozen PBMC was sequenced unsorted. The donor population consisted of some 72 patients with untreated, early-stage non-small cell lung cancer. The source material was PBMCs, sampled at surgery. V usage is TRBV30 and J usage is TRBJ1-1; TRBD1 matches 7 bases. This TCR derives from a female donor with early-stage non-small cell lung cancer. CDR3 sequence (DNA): TGTGCCTGGAGTCCCGGACAGGCGGAAGCTTTCTTT. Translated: CAWSPGQAEAFF.